The 12 T cell receptor beta chains reported below all come from one sample, sequenced in a study of radiation and T cells in renal cell carcinoma. Assay: immunoSEQ multiplex PCR; the TCRdb copy retains only in-frame clones and omits some. The sample shows roughly 64,000 clones, 70% to 80% of them seen only once. Time point specified: blood 4 weeks post-SBRT, at nephrectomy. The sample's treatment: 15 Gy SBRT to primary tumor, nephrectomy 4 weeks later. The material was blood, obtained from a patient whose treatment included radiotherapy and nephrectomy. The origin of the receptors is a man between 60 and 70 years old with renal cell carcinoma.

The chain employs TRBV7-3 and TRBJ1-1, with D maybe TRBD1 (6 bases). CDR3 size: 13 residues. Germline CDR1 is SGHTA and CDR2 is FQGTGA. Between the trimmed V and J ends, which lost 5 bases and 5 bases, there was a span of 12 bases. CDR3 region: CASSPGGGTEAFF. In DNA, the CDR3 is TGTGCCAGCAGCCCCGGAGGGGGGACTGAAGCTTTCTTT.

This chain connects TRBV4-3 to TRBJ2-1; no clear D gene. V was clipped by 2 bases and J by 7 bases, with 6 bases between them. The germline gives CDR1 LGHNA, CDR2 YSLEER. The length of the CDR3 is 12 residues. The CDR3 DNA sequence: TGCGCCAGCAGCCAAAATTCGAATGAGCAGTTCTTC. Amino acids: CASSQNSNEQFF.

The gene calls are TRBV5-1 and TRBJ2-4, with D perhaps matching TRBD1 or TRBD2 (6 bases each). Germline assignment: CDR1 SGHRS and CDR2 YFSETQ. V was clipped by 2 bases and J by 3 bases, with 15 bases between them. The CDR3 runs to 16 residues. The CDR3 spells CASSFWGAKDKNIQYF. DNA for the CDR3: TGCGCCAGCAGCTTCTGGGGGGCTAAGGACAAAAACATTCAGTACTTC.

This chain connects TRBV25-1 to TRBJ2-4; TRBD2 matches 7 bases. This CDR3 region has 13 residues. Looked up from germline, CDR1 is MGHDK and CDR2 is SYGVNS. The J segment lost 7 bases and the V segment lost 1 base, leaving 1 base of the junction unmatched. CDR3 nucleotides: TGTGCCAGCAGTGAATTCGGGGGGAACATTCAGTACTTC. This translates into CASSEFGGNIQYF.

The chain combines TRBV7-9 with TRBJ1-4; possibly TRBD1 for D (6 bases). Trimming removed 4 bases from V and 5 bases from J, with 14 bases in between. CDR1 SEHNR and CDR2 FQNEAQ come from the germline V gene (reference sequence). This CDR3 region has 15 residues. The CDR3 DNA reads TGTGCCAGCAGCTGGGGGGCTAACTCCAATGAAAAACTGTTTTTT. This encodes CASSWGANSNEKLFF.

This sequence joins TRBV7-6 and TRBJ2-5; 8 bases agree with TRBD2. Germline lookup yields CDR1 SGHVS and CDR2 FNYEAQ. With 2 bases clipped from V and 5 bases from J, the junction kept 10 bases outside the gene matches. CDR3 length: 16 residues. CDR3 sequence: CASSLSMRGAEETQYF. The CDR3 coding sequence is TGTGCCAGCAGCTTAAGCATGCGGGGGGCCGAGGAGACCCAGTACTTC.

The rearrangement links TRBV29-1 to TRBJ2-2; the D gene is possibly TRBD2 (7 bases). This CDR3 region has 14 residues. V lost 4 bases, J lost 6 bases, and 15 bases lay in between. Germline V lookup: CDR1 SQVTM, CDR2 ANQGSEA. The CDR3 region is CSVGPGGGPGELFF. The CDR3 coding sequence is TGCAGCGTTGGCCCTGGGGGGGGCCCCGGGGAGCTGTTTTTT.

The V and J genes are TRBV7-8 and TRBJ2-1; D assignment may be TRBD1 or TRBD2 (6 bases each). The CDR3 spans 15 residues. Germline V gene data show CDR1 as SGHVS and CDR2 as FQNEAQ. The V and J ends lost 3 bases and 10 bases respectively, with 19 bases between them. CDR3 DNA: TGTGCCAGCAGCTTCAGTCGACTAGTAGGGGGGGAGCAGTTCTTC. Its translation: CASSFSRLVGGEQFF.

V usage is TRBV19 and J usage is TRBJ2-7, with 7 bases that match TRBD2. The germline gives CDR1 LNHDA, CDR2 SQIVND (reference sequence). The CDR3 length is 12 residues. V trimming: 5 bases; J trimming: 4 bases; junction bases outside the gene matches: 2. CDR3 sequence: CASSGSGYEQYF. The CDR3 DNA sequence: TGTGCCAGTAGTGGTAGCGGGTACGAGCAGTACTTC.

This clone was detected only once. This chain uses TRBV9 with TRBJ2-3; TRBD2 matches at 8 bases. The CDR3 spans 16 residues. Germline loops: CDR1 SGDLS, CDR2 YYNGEE. V was pared by 2 bases and J by 1 base, with 6 bases of the junction left unmatched. The CDR3 here is CASSVPSGRGTDTQYF. The CDR3 region has the DNA TGTGCCAGCAGCGTCCCTAGCGGGCGTGGCACAGATACGCAGTATTTT.

The chain has TRBV11-2 and TRBJ2-2, with 8 bases matching TRBD2. CDR1 and CDR2 from the germline V gene are SGHAT and FQNNGV. V dropped 1 base and J dropped 7; count of bases not matched to a gene: 5. The CDR3 extends over 15 amino acids. CDR3 loop: CASSLVSGRVGELFF. The CDR3 DNA reads as TGTGCCAGCAGCTTAGTTTCCGGGAGGGTCGGGGAGCTGTTTTTT. Based on the CDR3 plus reference TRBV11-2 and TRBJ2-2, the full variable domain is EAGVAQSPRYKIIEKRQSVAFWCNPISGHATLYWYQQILGQGPKLLIQFQNNGVVDDSQLPKDRFSAERLKGVDSTLKIQPAKLEDSAVYLCASSLVSGRVGELFFGEGSRLTVL.

By frequency in the sample, this clone is medium-sized. The genes are TRBV11-2 and TRBJ1-2, with TRBD1 matching over 10 bases. The CDR3 is 15 amino acids. Germline loops: CDR1 SGHAT, CDR2 FQNNGV. J was trimmed by 6 bases and V by 1 base; bases with no gene match: 5. The CDR3 DNA follows: TGTGCCAGCAGCTTAGCCTCCGGGACAGGGGATGGCTACACCTTC. It yields the protein CASSLASGTGDGYTF.